This TCR beta chain came from a study of blood T cells in healthy people across ages. Study-level findings and limits: Older age went with lower TCR beta diversity per million T cells, in a roughly linear way. CMV infection status of these donors was not known. No conclusive comparison of naive versus antigen-experienced cells was possible with unsorted PBMCs.

CDR3 length equals 18 residues. From germline, CDR1 is SGHDT and CDR2 YYEEEE. V lost 4 bases and J lost 4, with 26 bases in between. Together with a sample-barcoded 5' primer, a J-beta primer mix was included in a second PCR lasting roughly 6 to 12 cycles. With 12 random nucleotides, a template-switch adaptor tagged each individual cDNA molecule. TCRdb re-derived calls from the 5' RACE reads in MiXCR, one entry per CDR3 protein. The sample consists of about 640,000 distinct CDR3 sequences, over 40% of them appearing once. On this clonotype: Its antigen is undetermined.

The receptor's source is a man older than 75 in good health. The chain joins TRBV5-6 to TRBJ2-5; perhaps TRBD2 as D (7 bases). The material sequenced was blood. As DNA, the CDR3 is TGTGCCAGCAGCCGAAATCCTAAGGGGGAGGGAGGGCGAGAGACCCAGTACTTC. Its translation is CASSRNPKGEGGRETQYF.